The TCR beta chain under discussion was sequenced for a study of T-cell reconstitution after alpha-beta-depleted transplantation in children. In this sample, this clonotype turned up many times. After removal of 5 bases from V and 7 bases from J, the junction contained 8 bases not matched to a gene. CDR1 is DFQATT and CDR2 is SNEGSKA in the germline V gene (reference sequence). CDR3 size: 16 residues. For TCRbeta, the library was prepared with unique molecular identifiers. A single record per CDR3 protein comes from TCRdb applying MiXCR to the PCR reads. Of roughly 610,000 distinct CDR3 sequences listed, about 10% were seen once; the top ten hold roughly 4%.

The receptor was isolated from a human donor who donated a stem cell graft to a child with acute myeloid leukemia. Sample: PBMCs from the stem cell graft donor, taken from the stem cell graft. V is TRBV20-1 and J is TRBJ2-1; 16 bases match TRBD2. The CDR3 region is CSAAGTSGRGVNEQFF. For the CDR3, the DNA is TGCAGTGCTGCCGGGACTAGCGGGAGGGGCGTGAATGAGCAGTTCTTC.